The 26 T cell receptor beta chains below were found in one sample sequenced in a study of shared clonotypes between healthy human individuals (dated by TCRdb to about 2020). The library was obtained by the immunoSEQ multiplex PCR assay. Sourced from immuneACCESS, this table was stored by TCRdb with only in-frame sequences that have V and J called. A share of the clones is absent; for the studies checked, an unresolved V gene accounts for under half, and the remainder has no known explanation. The sample table holds approximately 650,000 clones, of which roughly 95% were seen once. The biggest ten clones account for 0.09% to 0.13% of the sample. CD8 naive samples were obtained by positive selection for CCR7 among CD45RO-negative cells, yielding a CD45RA+CCR7+ population from which TemRA cells were excluded. Material for sequencing was naive CD8+ T cells sorted from blood. The cell subset or site label, read with the paper, signifies: CD45RA+CCR7+. These receptors were obtained from a woman aged 25-40 years in good health.

This clone occurred once. The chain has TRBV5-1 and TRBJ2-7; 7 bases line up with TRBD1. The CDR3 is made up of 14 amino acids. In germline, CDR1 is SGHRS, CDR2 YFSETQ. V lost 2 bases, J lost 2 bases, and 4 bases stayed unmatched. The CDR3 is CASSLHRGTYEQYF. CDR3 coding DNA: TGCGCCAGCAGCTTACACAGGGGTACCTACGAGCAGTACTTC.

The chain joins TRBV5-1 to TRBJ2-7; tentatively, D is TRBD2 (5 bases). CDR3 length equals 13 residues. Germline assignment: CDR1 SGHRS and CDR2 YFSETQ. Trimming pared 4 bases from V and 0 bases from J, leaving 8 bases between. This CDR3 reads CASSATSSYEQYF. DNA of the CDR3: TGCGCCAGCAGCGCCACTAGCTCCTACGAGCAGTACTTC.

V usage is TRBV9 and J usage is TRBJ1-3, with D hard to call. The CDR3 contains 16 residues. Germline CDR1 reads SGDLS; CDR2 reads YYNGEE. The germline V and J ends were trimmed by 0 bases and 0 bases, with 10 bases remaining between them. CDR3 protein: CASSVESVGSGNTIYF. CDR3 nucleotides: TGTGCCAGCAGCGTAGAGTCGGTCGGCTCTGGAAACACCATATATTTT.

The genes are TRBV15 and TRBJ1-5; 11 positions agree with TRBD1. This CDR3 spans 15 amino acids. CDR1 and CDR2 (germline): LNHNV, YYDKDF (reference sequence). The V and J ends lost 5 bases and 6 bases, in that order; junction bases with no gene match: 6. This chain's CDR3 is CATSAGTGGGQPQHF. The DNA for the CDR3 is TGTGCCACCAGCGCAGGGACAGGGGGAGGTCAGCCCCAGCATTTT.

The CDR3 sequence is CASSFGWSRAEETQYF. The CDR3 coding sequence is TGTGCCAGCAGCTTTGGGTGGAGTCGCGCGGAAGAGACCCAGTACTTC. This chain uses TRBV7-9 with TRBJ2-5; D not resolved. Per germline, CDR1 SEHNR and CDR2 FQNEAQ (reference sequence). The CDR3 totals 16 residues. The V and J ends lost 3 bases and 3 bases respectively, with 17 bases between them.

The rearrangement joins TRBV6-1 to TRBJ2-1; the D call may be TRBD1 or TRBD2 (5 bases each). Per the germline V gene, CDR1 is MNHNS and CDR2 is SASEGT. Trimming stripped 1 base from V and 0 bases from J, with 16 bases between. This CDR3 spans 18 amino acids. CDR3 region: CASSEEVWGRASYNEQFF. The CDR3 DNA follows: TGTGCCAGCAGTGAAGAGGTGTGGGGACGGGCCTCCTACAATGAGCAGTTCTTC.

The chain uses TRBV6-1 and TRBJ1-5; 9 nucleotides match TRBD1. From germline, CDR1 is MNHNS and CDR2 SASEGT. The CDR3 covers 15 residues. With V trimmed by 6 bases and J by 1 base, 4 bases remained unmatched. The CDR3 loop reads CASSRQGESNQPQHF. The CDR3 DNA is TGTGCCAGCAGCAGACAGGGGGAAAGCAATCAGCCCCAGCATTTT.

The V gene is TRBV4-1, the J gene TRBJ2-2; D not certain. Trimming removed 4 bases from V and 5 bases from J, with 14 bases in between. The CDR3 has 15 amino acids. The germline gives CDR1 MGHRA, CDR2 YSYEKL. This CDR3 is CASSPIRGATGELFF. CDR3 sequence (DNA): TGCGCCAGCAGCCCAATCCGTGGAGCGACCGGGGAGCTGTTTTTT.

J is TRBJ1-2 and V is TRBV5-4, with D unclear. Germline V gene lookup returns CDR1 SGHNT and CDR2 YYREEE (reference sequence). The CDR3 runs to 13 residues. The V end lost 0 bases, the J end lost 4 bases, and 7 bases lay between the germline ends. This CDR3 is CASSLVESYGYTF. DNA of the CDR3: TGTGCCAGCAGCTTGGTAGAGAGCTATGGCTACACCTTC.

DNA for the CDR3: TGTGCCAGCAGTTATGACAGGGTGAACACTGAAGCTTTCTTT. It codes for CASSYDRVNTEAFF. The genes are TRBV5-8 and TRBJ1-1, with TRBD1 identical over 7 bases. The CDR3 has 14 amino acids. CDR1 is SGHTS, CDR2 YDEGEE, per germline. Trimming cost V 5 bases and J 0 bases; bases outside gene matches: 4.

J is TRBJ2-3 and V is TRBV7-9; 7 bases agree with TRBD1. Germline lookup yields CDR1 SEHNR and CDR2 FQNEAQ (reference sequence). The trim removed 5 bases at V and 0 bases at J, leaving 5 bases unmatched. This CDR3 is built from 15 residues. The CDR3 here is CASSPGQESTDTQYF. DNA of the CDR3: TGTGCCAGCAGCCCAGGACAGGAGAGCACAGATACGCAGTATTTT.

This clone came up once. The gene calls are TRBV13 and TRBJ1-1, with D unclear. Trimming removed 0 bases at V and 7 bases at J, with 9 bases between. CDR1 PRHDT and CDR2 FYEKMQ come from the germline V gene (reference sequence). The CDR3 covers 13 residues. The DNA of the CDR3 is TGTGCCAGCAGCTTAGGGCGGACCCGTGAAGCTTTCTTT. Its protein is CASSLGRTREAFF.

This clone was found once. The CDR3 sequence is CSVRGGSTYEQYF. The CDR3 bases are TGCAGCGTGAGGGGGGGTTCGACCTACGAGCAGTACTTC. This chain links TRBV29-1 with TRBJ2-5; TRBD2 might be the D (7 bases). The J call is uncertain, as TRBJ2-7 better fits the DNA end. CDR1 SQVTM and CDR2 ANQGSEA come from the germline V gene. The CDR3 is 13 amino acids.

The chain combines TRBV9 with TRBJ1-1; D unclear. The CDR3 spans 14 residues. Germline V gene data show CDR1 as SGDLS and CDR2 as YYNGEE. V was clipped by 4 bases and J by 0 bases, with 10 bases between them. The CDR3 DNA follows: TGTGCCAGCAGCCCACATTTAATGAACACTGAAGCTTTCTTT. This codes for CASSPHLMNTEAFF.

J is TRBJ2-1 and V is TRBV5-1; 12 bases map to TRBD2. V shed 4 bases, J shed 10 bases, and the junction held 9 bases outside the gene matches. Germline assignment: CDR1 SGHRS and CDR2 YFSETQ. This CDR3 is built from 15 residues. Written as DNA, the CDR3 is TGCGCCAGCAGCCCGAGACTAGCGGGAGTGGAGGAGCAGTTCTTC. Translated: CASSPRLAGVEEQFF.

This rearrangement joins TRBV5-5 to TRBJ1-5; TRBD1 agrees at 9 bases. After removal of 1 base from V and 0 bases from J, the junction contained 11 bases not matched to a gene. Germline CDR1 and CDR2: SGHKS and YYEKEE (reference sequence). This CDR3 is 19 amino acids long. The chain's CDR3 is CASSLRDRDFMGSNQPQHF. For the CDR3, the DNA is TGTGCCAGCAGCTTGAGGGACAGGGATTTTATGGGTAGCAATCAGCCCCAGCATTTT.

The CDR3 sequence: CASSQDWGGSLYEQYF. CDR3 sequence (DNA): TGTGCCAGCAGCCAAGATTGGGGCGGAAGCCTCTACGAGCAGTACTTC. The chain couples TRBV4-2 to TRBJ2-7, with D possibly TRBD1 on 5 matching bases. Trimming removed 0 bases at V and 3 bases at J, with 15 bases between. From germline, CDR1 is LGHNA and CDR2 YNFKEQ. This CDR3 is built from 16 residues.

The chain combines TRBV7-6 with TRBJ2-1; TRBD1 is a possible D gene (8 bases). The germline CDR1 and CDR2 sequences are SGHVS and FNYEAQ. The CDR3 is 12 amino acids. V lost 5 bases and J lost 10, with 12 bases in between. CDR3 residues: CASSPQGGEQFF. CDR3 coding DNA: TGTGCCAGCAGCCCACAGGGGGGGGAGCAGTTCTTC. The entire variable domain, with the rest obtained from reference TRBV7-6 and TRBJ2-1, is as follows: GAGVSQSPRYKVTKRGQDVALRCDPISGHVSLYWYRQALGQGPEFLTYFNYEAQQDKSGLPNDRFSAERPEGSISTLTIQRTEQRDSAMYRCASSPQGGEQFFGPGTRLTVL.

CDR3: CASSQDLRVGAEAFF. The CDR3 DNA reads as TGCGCCAGCAGCCAAGATCTTCGGGTAGGGGCTGAAGCTTTCTTT. The rearrangement uses TRBV4-1 and TRBJ1-1, with D tentatively TRBD1 (5 bases). Deletions cut 0 bases from V and 6 bases from J, with 14 bases between. Germline CDR1 and CDR2: MGHRA and YSYEKL. This CDR3 has 15 residues.

This chain uses TRBV27 with TRBJ2-7; 10 nucleotides line up with TRBD2. V lost 6 bases, J lost 2 bases, and 13 bases stayed unmatched. CDR3 size: 17 residues. CDR1 MNHEY and CDR2 SMNVEV come from the germline V gene (reference sequence). DNA for the CDR3: TGTGCCAGCAGCGGGACTAGCGACTTTTTTGGGGCCTACGAGCAGTACTTC. Encoded protein: CASSGTSDFFGAYEQYF.

The gene calls are TRBV10-3 and TRBJ2-7; D is ambiguous. Germline CDR1 ENHRY, CDR2 SYGVKD. The CDR3 has 13 amino acids. V was pared by 8 bases and J by 7 bases, with 18 bases between. The chain's CDR3 is CAIRSGSLSEQYF. Written as DNA, the CDR3 is TGTGCCATCCGATCCGGAAGCCTGAGTGAGCAGTACTTC.

Details on this clone: Compared with germline, one end of the junction differs, possibly owing to a read error. The V and J genes are TRBV29-1 and TRBJ2-7; D remains ambiguous. In germline, CDR1 is SQVTM, CDR2 ANQGSEA. The CDR3 runs 12 residues. CDR3 nucleotide sequence: TGCAGCGTTGAAGATCTGTCCTCCGAGCAGTACTTC. Translation: CSVEDLSSEQYF.

For this clone: Other DNA sequences in this sample translate to the same CDR3. The chain has TRBV27 and TRBJ2-7; D gene unclear. V was pared by 2 bases and J by 3 bases, with 8 bases between. The CDR3 has 13 residues. From germline, CDR1 is MNHEY and CDR2 SMNVEV (reference sequence). CDR3 DNA sequence: TGTGCCAGCAGTTTAGGAGAGAGCTACGAGCAGTACTTC. Its protein is CASSLGESYEQYF.

V usage is TRBV4-1 and J usage is TRBJ2-1, with 7 bases that match TRBD2. Trimming took 5 bases from V and 3 from J; bases not matched to a gene: 7. The CDR3 totals 15 residues. Germline CDR1 is MGHRA and CDR2 is YSYEKL. The CDR3 nucleotides read TGCGCCAGCAGCTACGACGGGGGGTACTACAATGAGCAGTTCTTC. Its protein is CASSYDGGYYNEQFF.

The chain joins TRBV11-2 to TRBJ2-3, with D maybe TRBD2 (6 bases). The germline V gene encodes CDR1 SGHAT and CDR2 FQNNGV. V was cut by 4 bases and J by 0 bases, with 11 bases left in between. The CDR3 spans 15 residues. The DNA of the CDR3 is TGTGCCAGCAGCTCCTGGGCGGGGAGCACAGATACGCAGTATTTT. It is translated as CASSSWAGSTDTQYF.

The V and J genes are TRBV6-6 and TRBJ2-7; maybe TRBD1 (7 bases). Germline lookup yields CDR1 MNHNY and CDR2 SVGAGI (reference sequence). The CDR3 is 14 residues long. Trimming cost V 6 bases and J 0 bases, with 12 bases left between them. CDR3 DNA: TGTGCCAGCAGCCAGGGGGAGGCCTCCTACGAGCAGTACTTC. Protein: CASSQGEASYEQYF.